A selection of T cell receptor beta chains follows, all from one sample in a study of CD8 T cells in ankylosing spondylitis. TCRdb re-analysed the 5' RACE reads in MiXCR, keeping a single row per CDR3 protein. The table lists roughly 670,000 distinct CDR3 sequences, under 20% of them singletons. Material: blood, either unsorted or a sorted T cell fraction (not recorded which). Source of these receptors: a male donor with ankylosing spondylitis. The CDR3 runs from the conserved cysteine through the conserved F or W. A D gene is named only where the DNA matches it firmly. Clone size appears in some rows only: once, few, many, or a class for an expanded clone.

abundance	d_gene	j_gene	v_gene	CDR3aa	CDR3nt
many	NA	TRBJ2-7	TRBV29-1	CSVESQGATYEQYF	TGCAGCGTTGAGTCGCAGGGAGCAACCTACGAGCAGTACTTC
many	NA	TRBJ1-2	TRBV5-1	CASSPAGTAYGYTF	TGCGCCAGCAGCCCGGCCGGGACGGCCTATGGCTACACCTTC
NA	NA	TRBJ1-1	TRBV7-2	CASSLSGFLAFF	TGTGCCAGCAGCTTATCCGGGTTTCTCGCTTTCTTT
many	NA	TRBJ1-1	TRBV15	CATSRRFENTEAFF	TGTGCCACCAGCAGGAGATTCGAGAACACTGAAGCTTTCTTT
few	TRBD1	TRBJ2-7	TRBV6-1	CASRELTGGLYEQYF	TGTGCCAGCAGAGAGCTGACAGGGGGGCTCTACGAGCAGTACTTC
NA	NA	TRBJ2-3	TRBV24-1	CATGPGHTDTQYF	TGTGCCACCGGACCGGGACATACAGATACGCAGTATTTT
NA	NA	TRBJ2-7	TRBV6-2/TRBV6-3	CASSVLPPNSYEQYF	TGTGCCAGCAGCGTACTTCCGCCCAACTCCTACGAGCAGTACTTC
NA	NA	TRBJ1-1	TRBV14	CASSQEFGGRVRNTEAFF	TGTGCCAGCAGCCAAGAATTCGGAGGCCGGGTACGGAACACTGAAGCTTTCTTT
NA	TRBD2	TRBJ2-7	TRBV7-2	CASSLGTSGALLGEQYF	TGTGCCAGCAGCTTAGGGACTAGCGGGGCCCTCCTGGGCGAGCAGTACTTC
NA	NA	TRBJ1-5	TRBV19	CASSIEGLGNQPQHF	TGTGCCAGTAGTATCGAGGGATTGGGCAATCAGCCCCAGCATTTT
NA	NA	TRBJ2-3	TRBV20-1	CSASGPGTDTQYF	TGCAGTGCTAGCGGGCCTGGGACAGATACGCAGTATTTT
NA	NA	TRBJ1-1	TRBV3-1	CASSQDMELGAFF	TGTGCCAGCAGCCAAGATATGGAGTTAGGAGCTTTCTTT
NA	TRBD1	TRBJ2-1	TRBV7-2	CASSMDRNPYNEQFF	TGTGCCAGCAGCATGGACAGGAACCCCTACAATGAGCAGTTCTTC
NA	NA	TRBJ2-5	TRBV12-3/TRBV12-4	CASSASDLREETQYF	TGTGCCAGCAGCGCATCGGACTTACGTGAAGAGACCCAGTACTTC